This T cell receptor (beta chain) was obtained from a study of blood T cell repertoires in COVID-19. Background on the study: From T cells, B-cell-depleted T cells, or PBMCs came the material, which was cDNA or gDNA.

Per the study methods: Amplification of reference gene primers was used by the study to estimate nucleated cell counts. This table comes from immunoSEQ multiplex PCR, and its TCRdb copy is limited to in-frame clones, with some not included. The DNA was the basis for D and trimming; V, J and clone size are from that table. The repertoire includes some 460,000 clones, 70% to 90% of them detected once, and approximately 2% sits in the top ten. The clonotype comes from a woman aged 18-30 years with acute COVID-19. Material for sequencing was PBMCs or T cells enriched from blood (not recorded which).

The CDR3 DNA reads TGTGCCAGCAGTTTATTGGCTAGCGGGACCCTGAACAATGAGCAGTTCTTC. Protein sequence: CASSLLASGTLNNEQFF. The V and J genes are TRBV27 and TRBJ2-1, with 9 positions matching TRBD2. V trimming: 1 base; J trimming: 5 bases; junction bases outside the gene matches: 9. CDR1 is MNHEY, CDR2 SMNVEV, per germline (reference sequence). The CDR3 spans 17 residues.